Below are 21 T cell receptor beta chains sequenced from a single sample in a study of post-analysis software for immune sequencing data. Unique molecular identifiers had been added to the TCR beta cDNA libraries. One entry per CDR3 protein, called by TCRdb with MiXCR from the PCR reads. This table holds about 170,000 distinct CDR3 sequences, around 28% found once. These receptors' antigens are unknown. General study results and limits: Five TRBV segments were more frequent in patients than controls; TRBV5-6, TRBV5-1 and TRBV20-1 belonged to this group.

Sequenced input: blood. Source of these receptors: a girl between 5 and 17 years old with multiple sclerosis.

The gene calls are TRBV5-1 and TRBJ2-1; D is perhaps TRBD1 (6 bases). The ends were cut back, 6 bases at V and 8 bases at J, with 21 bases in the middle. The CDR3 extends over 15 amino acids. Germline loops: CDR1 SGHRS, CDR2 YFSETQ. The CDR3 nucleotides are TGCGCCAGCACCCCGAGGTGGGGGCTGTTAGATGAGCAGTTCTTC. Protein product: CASTPRWGLLDEQFF. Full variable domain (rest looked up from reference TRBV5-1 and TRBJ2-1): KAGVTQTPRYLIKTRGQQVTLSCSPISGHRSVSWYQQTPGQGLQFLFEYFSETQRNKGNFPGRFSGRQFSNSRSEMNVSTLELGDSALYLCASTPRWGLLDEQFFGPGTRLTVL.

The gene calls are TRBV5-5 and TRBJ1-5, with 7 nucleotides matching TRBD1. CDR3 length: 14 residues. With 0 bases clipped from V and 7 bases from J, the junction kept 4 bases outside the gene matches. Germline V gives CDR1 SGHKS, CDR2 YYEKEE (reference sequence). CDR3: CASSLGQGPQPQHF. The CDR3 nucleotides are TGTGCCAGCAGCTTGGGACAGGGCCCCCAGCCCCAGCATTTT. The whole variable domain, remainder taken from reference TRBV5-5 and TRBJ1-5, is DAGVTQSPTHLIKTRGQQVTLRCSPISGHKSVSWYQQVLGQGPQFIFQYYEKEERGRGNFPDRFSARQFPNYSSELNVNALLLGDSALYLCASSLGQGPQPQHFGDGTRLSIL.

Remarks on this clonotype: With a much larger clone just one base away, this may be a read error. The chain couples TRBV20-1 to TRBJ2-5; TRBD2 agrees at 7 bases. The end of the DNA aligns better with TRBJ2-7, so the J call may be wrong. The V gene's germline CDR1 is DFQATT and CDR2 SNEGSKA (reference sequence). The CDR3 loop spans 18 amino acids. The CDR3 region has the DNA TGCAGTGCTAGAGATCAGGCCCTAAGCAGGCGGGGGACCTACGAGCAGTACTTC. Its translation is CSARDQALSRRGTYEQYF.

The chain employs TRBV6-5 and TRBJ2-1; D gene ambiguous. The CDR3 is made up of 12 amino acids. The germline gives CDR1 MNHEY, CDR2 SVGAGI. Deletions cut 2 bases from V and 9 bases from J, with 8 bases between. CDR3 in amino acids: CASSYGWAEQFF. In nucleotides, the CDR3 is TGTGCCAGCAGTTACGGGTGGGCTGAGCAGTTCTTC.

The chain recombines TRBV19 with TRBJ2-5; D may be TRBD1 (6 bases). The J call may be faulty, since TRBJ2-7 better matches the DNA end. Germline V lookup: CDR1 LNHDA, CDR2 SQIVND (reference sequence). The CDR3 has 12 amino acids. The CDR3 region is CASSIAGAEQYF. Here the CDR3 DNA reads TGTGCCAGTAGTATAGCAGGGGCCGAGCAGTACTTC.

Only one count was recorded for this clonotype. The CDR3 sequence is CASSQEREGLETQYF. CDR3 sequence (DNA): TGTGCCAGCAGCCAAGAGCGGGAGGGCCTAGAGACCCAGTACTTC. This chain uses TRBV4-2 with TRBJ2-7; 9 nucleotides line up with TRBD2. Matching the DNA end better, TRBJ2-5 makes the J call doubtful. CDR1 is LGHNA, CDR2 YNFKEQ, per germline. The CDR3 is made up of 15 amino acids.

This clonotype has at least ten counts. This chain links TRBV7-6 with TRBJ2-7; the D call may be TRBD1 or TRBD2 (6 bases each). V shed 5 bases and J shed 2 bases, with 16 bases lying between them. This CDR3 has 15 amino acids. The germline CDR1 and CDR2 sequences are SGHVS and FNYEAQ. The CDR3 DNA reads TGTGCCAGCAGCCGCGTACAGGGAGGTACCTACGAGCAGTACTTC. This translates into CASSRVQGGTYEQYF.

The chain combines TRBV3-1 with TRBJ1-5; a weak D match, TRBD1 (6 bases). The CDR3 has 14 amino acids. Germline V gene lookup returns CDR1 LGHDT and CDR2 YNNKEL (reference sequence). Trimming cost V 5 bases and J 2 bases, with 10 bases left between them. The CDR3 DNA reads TGTGCCAGCAGCGAGTCAGGGGGCAATCAGCCCCAGCATTTT. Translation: CASSESGGNQPQHF.

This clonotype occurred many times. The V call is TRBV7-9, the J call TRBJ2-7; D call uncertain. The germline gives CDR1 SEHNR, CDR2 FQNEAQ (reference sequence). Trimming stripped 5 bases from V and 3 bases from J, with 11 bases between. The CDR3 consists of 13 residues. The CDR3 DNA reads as TGTGCCAGCAGCGGTAGTGGCAACTACGAGCAGTACTTC. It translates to CASSGSGNYEQYF.

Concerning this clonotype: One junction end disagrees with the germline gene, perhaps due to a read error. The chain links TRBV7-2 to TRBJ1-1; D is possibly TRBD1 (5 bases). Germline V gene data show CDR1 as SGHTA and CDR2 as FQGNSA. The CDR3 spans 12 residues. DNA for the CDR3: TGTGCCTGCAGCCTTCCGGGGGATGAAGCTTTCTTT. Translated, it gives CACSLPGDEAFF. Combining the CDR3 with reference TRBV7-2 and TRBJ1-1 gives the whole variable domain GAGVSQSPSNKVTEKGKDVELRCDPISGHTALYWYRQSLGQGLEFLIYFQGNSAPDKSGLPSDRFSAERTGGSVSTLTIQRTQQEDSAVYLCACSLPGDEAFFGQGTRLTVV.

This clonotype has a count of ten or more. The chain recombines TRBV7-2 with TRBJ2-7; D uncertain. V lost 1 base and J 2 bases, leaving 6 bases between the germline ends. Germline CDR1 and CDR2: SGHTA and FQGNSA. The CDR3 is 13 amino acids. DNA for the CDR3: TGTGCCAGCAGCTTAGGCTACCCCTACGAGCAGTACTTC. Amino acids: CASSLGYPYEQYF.

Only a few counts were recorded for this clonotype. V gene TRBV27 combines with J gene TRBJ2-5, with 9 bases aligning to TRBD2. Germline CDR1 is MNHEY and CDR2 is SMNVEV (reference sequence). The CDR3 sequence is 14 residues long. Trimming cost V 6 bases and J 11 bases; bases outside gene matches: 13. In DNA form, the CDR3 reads TGTGCCAGCAGATACTTAGCGGGAGAGGAGGAGCAGTACTTC. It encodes CASRYLAGEEEQYF.

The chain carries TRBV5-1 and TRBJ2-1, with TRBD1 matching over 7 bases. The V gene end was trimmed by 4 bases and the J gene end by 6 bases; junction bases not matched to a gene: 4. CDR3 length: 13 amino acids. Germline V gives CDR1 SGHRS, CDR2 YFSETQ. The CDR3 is CASSPRQGNEQFF. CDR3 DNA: TGCGCCAGCAGCCCCCGACAGGGCAATGAGCAGTTCTTC. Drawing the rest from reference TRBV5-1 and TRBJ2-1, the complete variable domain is KAGVTQTPRYLIKTRGQQVTLSCSPISGHRSVSWYQQTPGQGLQFLFEYFSETQRNKGNFPGRFSGRQFSNSRSEMNVSTLELGDSALYLCASSPRQGNEQFFGPGTRLTVL.

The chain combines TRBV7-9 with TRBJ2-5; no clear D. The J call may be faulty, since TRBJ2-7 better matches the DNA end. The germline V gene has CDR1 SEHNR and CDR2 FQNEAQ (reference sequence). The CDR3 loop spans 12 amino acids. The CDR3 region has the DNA TGTGCCAGCAGCTTATACGGTAACGAGCAGTACTTC. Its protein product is CASSLYGNEQYF.

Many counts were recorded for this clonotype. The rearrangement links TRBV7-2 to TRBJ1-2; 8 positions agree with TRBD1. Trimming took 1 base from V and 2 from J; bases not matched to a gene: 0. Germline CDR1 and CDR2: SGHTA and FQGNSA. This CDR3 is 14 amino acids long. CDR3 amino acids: CASSLDRGNYGYTF. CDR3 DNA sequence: TGTGCCAGCAGCTTAGACAGGGGGAACTATGGCTACACCTTC.

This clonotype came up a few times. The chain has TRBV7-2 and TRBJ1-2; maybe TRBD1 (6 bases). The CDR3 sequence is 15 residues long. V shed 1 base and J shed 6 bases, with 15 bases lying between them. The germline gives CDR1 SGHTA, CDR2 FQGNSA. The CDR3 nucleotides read TGTGCCAGCAGCTTAGGAGCTCGGGGGGCCAATGGCTACACCTTC. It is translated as CASSLGARGANGYTF.

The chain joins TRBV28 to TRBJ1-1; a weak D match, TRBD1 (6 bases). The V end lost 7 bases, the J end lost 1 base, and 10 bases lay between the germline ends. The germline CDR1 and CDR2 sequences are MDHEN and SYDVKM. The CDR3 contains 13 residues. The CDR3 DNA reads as TGTGCCAGCACAGACAGGAGGAACACTGAAGCTTTCTTT. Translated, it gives CASTDRRNTEAFF. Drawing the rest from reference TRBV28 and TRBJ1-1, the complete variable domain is DVKVTQSSRYLVKRTGEKVFLECVQDMDHENMFWYRQDPGLGLRLIYFSYDVKMKEKGDIPEGYSVSREKKERFSLILESASTNQTSMYLCASTDRRNTEAFFGQGTRLTVV.

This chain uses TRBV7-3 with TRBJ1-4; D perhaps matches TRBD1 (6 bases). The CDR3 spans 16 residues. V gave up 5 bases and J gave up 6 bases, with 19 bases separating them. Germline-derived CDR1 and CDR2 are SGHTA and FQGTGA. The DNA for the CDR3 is TGTGCCAGCAGCCTGGGGGCCCCAGGGGCGGATGAAAAACTGTTTTTT. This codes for CASSLGAPGADEKLFF.

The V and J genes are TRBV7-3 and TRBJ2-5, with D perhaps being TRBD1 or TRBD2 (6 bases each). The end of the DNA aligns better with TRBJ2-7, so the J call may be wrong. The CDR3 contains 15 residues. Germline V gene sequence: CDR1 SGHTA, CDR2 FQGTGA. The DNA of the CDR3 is TGTGCCAGCAGCCCGGTGGGGGGCACGATCAACGAGCAGTACTTC. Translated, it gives CASSPVGGTINEQYF.

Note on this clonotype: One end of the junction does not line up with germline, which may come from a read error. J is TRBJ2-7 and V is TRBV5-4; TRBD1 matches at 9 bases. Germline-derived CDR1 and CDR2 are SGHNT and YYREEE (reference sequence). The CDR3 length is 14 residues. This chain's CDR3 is CAGSFPGQGYEQYF. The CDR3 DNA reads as TGTGCCGGCAGCTTTCCGGGACAGGGCTACGAGCAGTACTTC.

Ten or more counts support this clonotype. CDR3 region: CASSLDGTGGETQYF. CDR3 bases: TGTGCCAGCAGCTTGGACGGGACAGGGGGGGAGACCCAGTACTTC. The rearrangement links TRBV11-2 to TRBJ2-5; 11 bases are a match to TRBD1. CDR3 length: 15 amino acids. Germline values: CDR1 SGHAT, CDR2 FQNNGV. V lost 3 bases, J lost 5 bases, and 5 bases stayed unmatched.